This entry lists 27 T cell receptor beta chains sequenced from one sample in a study of human T cells and chemical hapten exposure. TCRdb recomputed calls from the RACE reads with MiXCR, one row per CDR3 protein. The sample contains about 180,000 distinct CDR3 sequences, approximately 29% of which appear only once. Time point of the sample: pre-sensitization, week 0. Treatment of the sample: therapeutic diphenylcyclopropenone sensitization with weekly scalp DPC. Sequencing used whole blood, obtained in connection with sensitization to the hapten diphenylcyclopropenone (DPC). These receptor sequences come from a woman aged 25 to 39 with alopecia areata. Some clones in this sample may be carry-over from other donors' samples.

J is TRBJ2-5 and V is TRBV20-1; TRBD2 matches at 9 bases. The germline V gene has CDR1 DFQATT and CDR2 SNEGSKA (reference sequence). The CDR3 sequence is 13 residues long. V was pared by 5 bases and J by 0 bases, with 1 base of the junction left unmatched. CDR3 nucleotides: TGCAGTGCTCTAGCGGGGAACCAAGAGACCCAGTACTTC. It encodes CSALAGNQETQYF.

The sample holds a few counts of this clonotype. V usage is TRBV20-1 and J usage is TRBJ1-2; D remains unclear. Trimming took off 0 bases at V and 6 bases at J, with 11 bases between the two ends. Germline values: CDR1 DFQATT, CDR2 SNEGSKA (reference sequence). This CDR3 spans 13 amino acids. DNA for the CDR3: TGCAGTGCTAGAGATTACAGTGATGATGGCTACACCTTC. This codes for CSARDYSDDGYTF.

The chain is built from TRBV28 and TRBJ2-4, with D possibly being TRBD1 or TRBD2 (5 bases each). This CDR3 region has 15 residues. In germline, CDR1 is MDHEN, CDR2 SYDVKM. Trimming took 7 bases from V and 0 from J, leaving 13 bases between them. CDR3 region: CASTQGVIAKNIQYF. The CDR3 DNA reads TGTGCCAGCACCCAGGGAGTTATAGCCAAAAACATTCAGTACTTC. Combining the CDR3 with reference TRBV28 and TRBJ2-4 gives the whole variable domain DVKVTQSSRYLVKRTGEKVFLECVQDMDHENMFWYRQDPGLGLRLIYFSYDVKMKEKGDIPEGYSVSREKKERFSLILESASTNQTSMYLCASTQGVIAKNIQYFGAGTRLSVL.

This clonotype was seen only a few times. This sequence joins TRBV6-6 and TRBJ1-1, with D maybe TRBD1 (6 bases). Germline V lookup: CDR1 MNHNY, CDR2 SVGAGI (reference sequence). V was shortened by 0 bases and J by 3 bases, with 8 bases between the two germline ends. The CDR3 is made up of 14 amino acids. The CDR3 loop reads CASSYSGADTEAFF. CDR3 DNA: TGTGCCAGCAGTTACTCGGGGGCGGACACTGAAGCTTTCTTT.

The chain carries TRBV6-2 or TRBV6-3 and TRBJ1-4; D unclear. Germline CDR1 and CDR2: MNHEY and SVGEGT. Trimming removed 5 bases from V and 0 bases from J, with 7 bases in between. There are 14 residues in the CDR3. DNA for the CDR3: TGTGCCAGCAGTCCGGCCGCAACTAATGAAAAACTGTTTTTT. This translates into CASSPAATNEKLFF.

Ten or more counts support this clonotype. J is TRBJ1-1 and V is TRBV5-4; no reliable D call. Trimming took 0 bases from V and 1 from J, leaving 7 bases between them. CDR3 size: 14 residues. Germline CDR1 is SGHNT and CDR2 is YYREEE (reference sequence). The CDR3 loop is CASSLEQKNTEAFF. CDR3 DNA sequence: TGTGCCAGCAGCTTGGAACAGAAGAACACTGAAGCTTTCTTT.

This clonotype was detected a few times. The V gene is TRBV5-1, the J gene TRBJ1-2; the D is unclear. Per germline, CDR1 SGHRS and CDR2 YFSETQ. The CDR3 runs 13 residues. Deletions cut 1 base from V and 4 bases from J, with 8 bases between. The CDR3 protein is CASSLSEGYGYTF. CDR3 DNA sequence: TGCGCCAGCAGCTTGTCTGAGGGCTATGGCTACACCTTC.

The J gene is TRBJ2-7, the V gene TRBV20-1; 11 bases align to TRBD2. V lost 5 bases to trimming and J lost 0 bases; unmatched junction nucleotides: 3. The CDR3 runs to 14 residues. In germline, CDR1 is DFQATT, CDR2 SNEGSKA (reference sequence). The CDR3 loop reads CSAATSGTSYEQYF. The CDR3 nucleotides read TGCAGTGCTGCGACTAGCGGGACCTCCTACGAGCAGTACTTC.

J is TRBJ1-6 and V is TRBV6-1; a weak D match, TRBD1 (6 bases). The length of the CDR3 is 15 residues. Trimming shortened V by 4 bases and J by 9 bases, and 16 bases separated the two germline ends. Germline V gene lookup returns CDR1 MNHNS and CDR2 SASEGT. CDR3 protein: CASSGDILRASPLHF. CDR3 DNA sequence: TGTGCCAGCAGTGGGGACATCCTGAGGGCTTCACCCCTCCACTTT.

Only a few counts were recorded for this clonotype. The chain joins TRBV28 to TRBJ2-2, with D unresolved. The V gene's germline CDR1 is MDHEN and CDR2 SYDVKM. V was trimmed by 2 bases and J by 6 bases, leaving 7 bases between them. The CDR3 extends over 13 amino acids. The CDR3 loop reads CASSLRHPGELFF. The CDR3, as DNA: TGTGCCAGCAGTTTAAGACATCCCGGGGAGCTGTTTTTT. Full variable domain (missing parts from reference TRBV28 and TRBJ2-2): DVKVTQSSRYLVKRTGEKVFLECVQDMDHENMFWYRQDPGLGLRLIYFSYDVKMKEKGDIPEGYSVSREKKERFSLILESASTNQTSMYLCASSLRHPGELFFGEGSRLTVL.

The V and J genes are TRBV28 and TRBJ2-2, with D tentatively TRBD1 or TRBD2 (6 bases each). The CDR3 is made up of 16 amino acids. Trimming removed 2 bases at V and 4 bases at J, with 14 bases between. The germline gives CDR1 MDHEN, CDR2 SYDVKM. The CDR3 region is CASSLEGGAGTGELFF. DNA for the CDR3: TGTGCCAGCAGTTTAGAGGGGGGCGCCGGCACCGGGGAGCTGTTTTTT. Full variable domain (rest looked up from reference TRBV28 and TRBJ2-2): DVKVTQSSRYLVKRTGEKVFLECVQDMDHENMFWYRQDPGLGLRLIYFSYDVKMKEKGDIPEGYSVSREKKERFSLILESASTNQTSMYLCASSLEGGAGTGELFFGEGSRLTVL.

The V and J genes are TRBV4-3 and TRBJ2-1, with D tentatively TRBD2 (7 bases). Germline V gives CDR1 LGHNA, CDR2 YSLEER. The germline V and J ends were trimmed by 0 bases and 5 bases, with 11 bases remaining between them. CDR3 length equals 15 residues. Written as DNA, the CDR3 is TGCGCCAGCAGCCAAGAAGGGCGGGGGCACAATGAGCAGTTCTTC. Translating gives CASSQEGRGHNEQFF.

Written as DNA, the CDR3 is TGTGCCAGCAGCGTAGGGGCGACCTCCACAGATACGCAGTATTTT. The encoded protein is CASSVGATSTDTQYF. This chain uses TRBV9 with TRBJ2-3; D not certain. This CDR3 contains 15 residues. Looked up from germline, CDR1 is SGDLS and CDR2 is YYNGEE. V was pared by 0 bases and J by 2 bases, with 10 bases between.

This sequence joins TRBV29-1 and TRBJ1-1, with D hard to call. The V end was cut by 7 bases, the J end by 3 bases, with 21 bases between. The CDR3 spans 15 residues. The V gene's germline CDR1 is SQVTM and CDR2 ANQGSEA. The CDR3, as DNA: TGCAGCGGGGAAGACGGTGGGAGGAGGGACACTGAAGCTTTCTTT. Translating gives CSGEDGGRRDTEAFF.

This clonotype turned up a few times. The chain recombines TRBV29-1 with TRBJ1-4; D remains unclear. CDR1 is SQVTM and CDR2 is ANQGSEA in the germline V gene. The CDR3 totals 15 residues. V was shortened by 6 bases and J by 0 bases, with 14 bases between the two germline ends. The CDR3 DNA is TGCAGCGTCCCCCCCTTCCAGGCAACTAATGAAAAACTGTTTTTT. Protein product: CSVPPFQATNEKLFF.

As for this clonotype: Given a much more abundant clone one base away, this may be a read error. The rearrangement links TRBV5-1 to TRBJ2-3, with no clear D. The germline V gene encodes CDR1 SGHRS and CDR2 YFSETQ. The CDR3 extends over 13 amino acids. In DNA form, the CDR3 reads TGCGTCAGCAGCTTGGCCGGCGCAGATACGCAGTATTTT. It specifies CVSSLAGADTQYF.

The chain uses TRBV7-2 and TRBJ1-5; no clear D gene. Germline CDR1 is SGHTA and CDR2 is FQGNSA. This CDR3 spans 16 amino acids. With 4 bases removed from V and 2 bases from J, the gap between germline ends came to 15 bases. CDR3 in amino acids: CASSSDGNSGNQPQHF. The DNA of the CDR3 is TGTGCCAGCAGCTCGGACGGCAATTCGGGCAATCAGCCCCAGCATTTT.

The DNA of the CDR3 is TGTGCCAGCAGGCCCGTGGGCTCCTACAATGAGCAGTTCTTC. It specifies CASRPVGSYNEQFF. This sequence joins TRBV11-1 and TRBJ2-1, with D unresolved. CDR3 length: 14 residues. V lost 6 bases to trimming and J lost 0 bases, with 9 bases between them. The V gene's germline CDR1 is SGHAT and CDR2 FQDESV (reference sequence).

This sequence joins TRBV29-1 and TRBJ1-2; D may be TRBD1 (5 bases). The CDR3 length is 13 residues. The germline V and J ends were trimmed by 3 bases and 6 bases, with 14 bases remaining between them. Germline assignment: CDR1 SQVTM and CDR2 ANQGSEA. The CDR3, as DNA: TGCAGCGTTGACGAAAGGGGAGAGCATGGCTACACCTTC. Amino acid sequence: CSVDERGEHGYTF.

In its sample, this clonotype was seen a few times. The CDR3 DNA follows: TGCAGCGCATGGGCTGGGTACAATGAGCAGTTCTTC. It codes for CSAWAGYNEQFF. The J gene is TRBJ2-1, the V gene TRBV29-1; D unclear. V lost 7 bases to trimming and J lost 4 bases, with 11 bases between them. The CDR3 extends over 12 amino acids. The germline gives CDR1 SQVTM, CDR2 ANQGSEA.

As regards this clonotype: This may be a read error: a much more frequent sequence differs by one nucleotide. The V gene is TRBV29-1, the J gene TRBJ1-2; D gene uncertain. CDR1 and CDR2 from the germline V gene are SQVTM and ANQGSEA. The CDR3 runs to 12 residues. CDR3 DNA: TGCAGCGTTGTTGGCGTGGGCTATAGCTACACCTTC. Protein sequence: CSVVGVGYSYTF.

This clonotype was found a few times. This sequence joins TRBV7-8 and TRBJ2-7; TRBD2 matches at 14 bases. The CDR3 spans 16 residues. The V gene's germline CDR1 is SGHVS and CDR2 FQNEAQ. The trim removed 0 bases at V and 6 bases at J, leaving 4 bases unmatched. The CDR3 DNA sequence: TGTGCCAGCAGCTTAGCTCTGGGACTAGCGGGGGTCGAGCAGTACTTC. Translating it yields CASSLALGLAGVEQYF.

This clonotype was counted only a few times. The chain uses TRBV29-1 and TRBJ2-2; D gene uncertain. V dropped 4 bases and J dropped 1 base, with 10 bases sitting between them. Germline V gene data show CDR1 as SQVTM and CDR2 as ANQGSEA. CDR3 length: 14 residues. DNA of the CDR3: TGCAGCGTTGGAAAGGGCCTGAACACCGGGGAGCTGTTTTTT. Translated: CSVGKGLNTGELFF.

The J gene is TRBJ2-7, the V gene TRBV3-1, with unresolved D. Trimming left V 1 base short and J 6 bases short, with 13 bases between. CDR3 size: 14 residues. Germline CDR1 and CDR2: LGHDT and YNNKEL (reference sequence). CDR3 bases: TGTGCCAGCAGCCAAGCCGGCTCCGACGGCGAGCAGTACTTC. Protein: CASSQAGSDGEQYF.

The sample holds a few counts of this clonotype. The junction shows a germline mismatch at one end, possibly a read error. The chain links TRBV7-2 to TRBJ2-1; D is possibly TRBD1 (5 bases). In germline, CDR1 is SGHTA, CDR2 FQGNSA. The CDR3 is made up of 13 amino acids. CDR3 in amino acids: CASSADASAEGVF. The CDR3 bases are TGTGCCAGCAGCGCCGACGCTTCGGCCGAAGGGGTCTTC.

The chain carries TRBV2 and TRBJ1-5; D unclear. Germline V gives CDR1 SNHLY, CDR2 FYNNEI. The CDR3 sequence is 14 residues long. V was cut by 5 bases and J by 2 bases, with 10 bases left in between. CDR3 loop: CASSIDTGNQPQHF. For the CDR3, the DNA is TGTGCCAGCAGTATAGACACTGGCAATCAGCCCCAGCATTTT.

The V call is TRBV24-1, the J call TRBJ2-3, with 9 bases fitting TRBD1. This CDR3 region has 15 residues. After removal of 4 bases from V and 4 bases from J, the junction contained 5 bases not matched to a gene. Germline V gene lookup returns CDR1 KGHDR and CDR2 SFDVKD. The CDR3 sequence is CATSDVQGAADTQYF. CDR3 sequence (DNA): TGTGCCACCAGTGACGTACAGGGGGCCGCAGATACGCAGTATTTT.